These 11 T cell receptor beta chains originate from one sample sequenced in a study of T cell repertoires in cytomegalovirus infection (dated by TCRdb to the late 2010s). The antigens these receptors bind are not known. Data came from an Illumina HiSeq 1500. TCRdb redid the processing of the public reads, applying fastp at Q25 and MiXCR, and retained in-frame beta chains. Identical CDR3 proteins give one entry, which carries the most common genes and DNA. This sample has about 700,000 distinct CDR3 sequences in its table, and around 31% of those were observed once. Together, the top ten hold 15% to 20% of the sample. The intended sense of this specimen's treatment or condition label: in vitro stimulation with specific CMV peptide epitopes to enrich CMV-specific T cells. The starting material was cultured PBMCs, obtained from culture after CMV antigen stimulation. The receptors here all came from a human donor in good health (CMV status not recorded). Some clones in this sample may be carry-over from other donors' samples.

The chain has TRBV20-1 and TRBJ2-1; TRBD2 matches 9 bases. V lost 0 bases, J lost 7 bases, and 7 bases stayed unmatched. This CDR3 has 15 residues. Germline V CDR1 and CDR2: DFQATT, SNEGSKA (reference sequence). The CDR3, as DNA: TGCAGTGCTAGAGAAGGCGGGAGGGCCCTTAATGAGCAGTTCTTC. The encoded protein is CSAREGGRALNEQFF.

In this sample, this clonotype turned up a few times. This chain joins TRBV20-1 and TRBJ1-2, with TRBD1 matching over 9 bases. Losses at the gene ends were 6 bases for V and 8 bases for J; bases not matched to a gene: 4. CDR1 and CDR2 (germline): DFQATT, SNEGSKA (reference sequence). The CDR3 loop spans 11 amino acids. The CDR3 spells CSAGQGGGYTF. CDR3 DNA: TGCAGTGCGGGACAGGGCGGCGGCTACACCTTC.

This clonotype was seen more than once but under ten times. The chain links TRBV6-6 to TRBJ2-3; D is undetermined. Trimming pared 0 bases from V and 2 bases from J, leaving 9 bases between. Per the germline V gene, CDR1 is MNHNY and CDR2 is SVGAGI (reference sequence). The CDR3 is 15 amino acids. The CDR3 here is CASSYSSTATDTQYF. The CDR3 nucleotides read TGTGCCAGCAGTTACTCGAGCACAGCCACAGATACGCAGTATTTT.

This clonotype has a count of ten or more. J is TRBJ2-7 and V is TRBV20-1, with TRBD2 matching 9 bases. Germline trimming cut 6 bases from V and 2 bases from J; bases unmatched to any gene: 11. The CDR3 has 15 residues. The V gene's germline CDR1 is DFQATT and CDR2 SNEGSKA (reference sequence). CDR3 residues: CSAEPLAGLPYEQYF. CDR3 in DNA: TGCAGTGCGGAGCCCCTAGCGGGGCTTCCCTACGAGCAGTACTTC.

The rearrangement joins TRBV4-3 to TRBJ2-3; D possibly corresponds to TRBD2 (5 bases). This CDR3 comprises 13 residues. Germline loops: CDR1 LGHNA, CDR2 YSLEER. V was clipped by 1 base and J by 9 bases, with 11 bases between them. As DNA, the CDR3 is TGCGCCAGCAGCCAAGGGTTCGGGGAGACGCAGTATTTT. This gives the protein CASSQGFGETQYF.

As concerns this clonotype: This may arise from a read error, as a much more abundant clone is one base away. The gene calls are TRBV7-2 and TRBJ1-1; D uncertain. Germline V gene data show CDR1 as SGHTA and CDR2 as FQGNSA. The CDR3 is 11 residues long. V was trimmed by 3 bases and J by 10 bases, leaving 9 bases between them. The chain's CDR3 is CTSSLGVGAFF. In DNA, the CDR3 is TGTACCAGCAGCTTGGGTGTGGGAGCTTTCTTT.

This rearrangement joins TRBV27 to TRBJ2-5; possible D gene TRBD1, 6 bases. The germline CDR1 and CDR2 sequences are MNHEY and SMNVEV (reference sequence). The CDR3 totals 15 residues. V lost 2 bases and J lost 5, with 15 bases in between. The CDR3 region has the DNA TGTGCCAGCAGTTTAGGGCAGGGGCGCACCGAGACCCAGTACTTC. It is translated as CASSLGQGRTETQYF.

The CDR3 here is CATGGLSYEQYF. CDR3 in DNA: TGTGCCACGGGGGGGCTCTCCTACGAGCAGTACTTC. This chain links TRBV7-9 with TRBJ2-7; TRBD2 matches at 8 bases. The length of the CDR3 is 12 residues. The V segment lost 10 bases and the J segment 0 bases; nucleotides outside the gene matches: 2. Germline V gene lookup returns CDR1 SEHNR and CDR2 FQNEAQ (reference sequence). The entire variable domain, with the rest obtained from reference TRBV7-9 and TRBJ2-7, is as follows: DTGVSQNPRHKITKRGQNVTFRCDPISEHNRLYWYRQTLGQGPEFLTYFQNEAQLEKSRLLSDRFSAERPKGSFSTLEIQRTEQGDSAMYLCATGGLSYEQYFGPGTRLTVT.

The table lists this clonotype with a few counts. V usage is TRBV10-3 and J usage is TRBJ1-6; D might be TRBD1 (6 bases). CDR3 length: 14 amino acids. Germline V gives CDR1 ENHRY, CDR2 SYGVKD. V gave up 6 bases and J gave up 10 bases, with 16 bases separating them. This chain's CDR3 is CAISAAGDGSPLHF. The CDR3 DNA follows: TGTGCCATCAGCGCGGCAGGGGACGGGTCACCCCTCCACTTT.

Written as DNA, the CDR3 is TGTGCCAGCAGTTACCCGGACCCAGGAGCTTTCTTT. Translated: CASSYPDPGAFF. This chain uses TRBV6-2 or TRBV6-3 with TRBJ1-1; D unresolved. Germline loops: CDR1 MNHEY, CDR2 SVGEGT. The CDR3 is 12 residues long. Trimming left V 2 bases short and J 10 bases short, with 11 bases between.

The chain employs TRBV5-4 and TRBJ2-5, with unresolved D. The CDR3 sequence is 16 residues long. V lost 4 bases, J lost 2 bases, and 18 bases lay in between. Germline CDR1 is SGHNT and CDR2 is YYREEE (reference sequence). As DNA, the CDR3 is TGTGCCAGCAGCCCCCCTCCCCCCCAGCAGCAAGAGACCCAGTACTTC. Protein sequence: CASSPPPPQQQETQYF.